This T cell receptor (beta chain) was sequenced in a study of human T cells and chemical hapten exposure. About the study: The patient population, which was mostly female, had alopecia areata, totalis or universalis. The study traced per-sample TCR yield variation mainly to small differences in pooled library volumes.

TCRdb fed the RACE reads into MiXCR, producing one record per CDR3 protein. Of roughly 100,000 distinct CDR3 sequences listed, less than 35% are singletons. Time point indicated: patch test 3, about 24 weeks after DPC sensitization. Described treatment: therapeutic diphenylcyclopropenone sensitization with weekly scalp DPC. This CDR3 is 15 amino acids long. V dropped 5 bases and J dropped 0 bases, with 11 bases sitting between them. V is TRBV12-3 or TRBV12-4 and J is TRBJ1-5, with D hard to call. The sample in question was whole blood, obtained in connection with sensitization to the hapten diphenylcyclopropenone (DPC). The clonotype originates from a man aged 40-49 years with alopecia areata. Some clones in this sample may be carry-over from other donors' samples. CDR3 amino acids: CASSPRDFSNQPQHF. The CDR3, as DNA: TGTGCCAGCAGTCCCCGGGATTTTAGCAATCAGCCCCAGCATTTT.